This TCR beta chain was identified during a study of T cells in Graves' hyperthyroidism and ophthalmopathy. Regarding the study as a whole: In blood, most of the thyroid clonotypes expanded above 0.001 were also present.

This CDR3 spans 15 amino acids. Germline V gene sequence: CDR1 SGHRS, CDR2 YFSETQ. V shed 3 bases and J shed 0 bases, with 10 bases lying between them. This clonotype was detected only a few times. Its cognate antigen is unknown. Active moderate-to-severe ophthalmopathy, Clinical Activity Score at least 3, NOSPECS at least 4, under 3 months' duration. The PBMCs studied were ones that came from 10 ml fresh peripheral blood. Amplification of TCR beta CDR3 regions used RNA as the template. HTBI primers were employed in a first-round RT-PCR of the TCR CDR3. TCRdb independently ran MiXCR on the multiplex PCR reads; one entry per CDR3 protein. The sample has 550,000 to 700,000 distinct CDR3 sequences, roughly 14% seen once.

The sample taken for sequencing was blood. V usage is TRBV5-1 and J usage is TRBJ1-3; D gene uncertain. This receptor was obtained from a woman in her thirties or forties with Graves' ophthalmopathy. CDR3 DNA sequence: TGCGCCAGCAGCTCAGACACTAACTCTGGAAACACCATATATTTT. Protein: CASSSDTNSGNTIYF.